The sequence of this TCR beta chain was determined in a study of blood T cell repertoires in COVID-19. As for the study in general: Acute and convalescent COVID-19 specimens originated in the United States, Italy and Spain. In each case, the material was cDNA or gDNA derived from T cells, B-cell-depleted T cells, or PBMCs.

Original processing notes: Reference gene primer amplification gave nucleated cell count estimates. TCRdb keeps only in-frame clones here, not all; method: immunoSEQ multiplex PCR. Clone size and V and J calls were adopted from that table, with D and trimming inferred from the DNA. Among about 210,000 clones listed, 83% were seen once. The length of the CDR3 is 16 residues. V was pared by 3 bases and J by 2 bases, with 16 bases between. CDR1 and CDR2 (germline): ENHRY, SYGVKD. The receptor was isolated from a woman aged 45-60 years with acute or convalescent COVID-19. The V call is TRBV10-3, the J call TRBJ2-5, with D hard to call. Sequenced material: peripheral blood. Here the CDR3 reads CAISDPTRLEQETQYF. The CDR3 coding sequence is TGTGCCATCAGTGACCCAACTCGGCTAGAACAAGAGACCCAGTACTTC.